This T cell receptor beta chain was retrieved from a study of CXCR3-negative and CXCR3-positive naive CD8 T cells. The CDR3 has 14 amino acids. The germline CDR1 and CDR2 sequences are SGDLS and YYNGEE. Researchers prepared the TRB cDNA libraries using 5' RACE with UMI labels. One entry per CDR3 protein, without DNA, is what TCRdb gives after re-calling the 5' RACE reads. Recorded for this sample: approximately 38,000 distinct CDR3 sequences. The clonotype originates from a human donor in good health. Some clones in this sample may be carry-over from other donors' samples. V gene TRBV9 combines with J gene TRBJ2-4; TCRdb selects TRBD1, and the lack of DNA leaves this call unchecked. What was sequenced was memory CD8+ T cells from blood. CDR3 sequence: CASSAGVGKNIQYF.